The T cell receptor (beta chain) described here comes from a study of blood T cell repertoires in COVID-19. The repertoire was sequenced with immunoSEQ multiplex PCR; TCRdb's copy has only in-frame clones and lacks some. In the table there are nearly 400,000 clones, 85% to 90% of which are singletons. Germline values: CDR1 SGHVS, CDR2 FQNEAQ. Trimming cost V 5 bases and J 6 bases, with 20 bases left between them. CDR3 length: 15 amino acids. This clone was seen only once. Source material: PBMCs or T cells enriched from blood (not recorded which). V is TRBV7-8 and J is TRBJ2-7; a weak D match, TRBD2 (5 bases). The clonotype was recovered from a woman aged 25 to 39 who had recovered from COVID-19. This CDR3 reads CASSAREGLGIEQYF. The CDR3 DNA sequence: TGTGCCAGCAGCGCCCGGGAAGGCCTCGGTATCGAGCAGTACTTC.